The 27 T cell receptor beta chains presented below share a single source sample, sequenced in a study of beta chain features in type 1 diabetes. Of the isolated RNA, all was reverse transcribed, and so the sequenced material was expressed TCRB transcripts. Here immunoSEQ multiplex PCR was the method, and the copy in TCRdb shows in-frame clones only, minus some. Among roughly 380,000 clones listed, roughly 21% were seen once. Sequenced: naive CD4+ T cells from blood. The receptors here all came from a woman aged 18-29 years in good health.

This clone was observed a few times. The chain joins TRBV5-5 to TRBJ2-7; 9 bases align to TRBD1. Per germline, CDR1 SGHKS and CDR2 YYEKEE (reference sequence). The CDR3 loop spans 14 amino acids. V shed 5 bases and J 5 bases; nucleotides not matched to a gene: 8. CDR3 loop: CASRPGQGVHEQYF. For the CDR3, the DNA is TGTGCCAGCAGGCCGGGACAGGGCGTCCACGAGCAGTACTTC. The entire variable domain, with the rest obtained from reference TRBV5-5 and TRBJ2-7, is as follows: DAGVTQSPTHLIKTRGQQVTLRCSPISGHKSVSWYQQVLGQGPQFIFQYYEKEERGRGNFPDRFSARQFPNYSSELNVNALLLGDSALYLCASRPGQGVHEQYFGPGTRLTVT.

The rearrangement uses TRBV9 and TRBJ2-1, with 8 positions matching TRBD1. J gave up 7 bases and V 0 bases, and 12 bases lay outside the gene matches. This CDR3 is 17 amino acids long. The germline V gene encodes CDR1 SGDLS and CDR2 YYNGEE. The chain's CDR3 is CASSVASFGQGRNEQFF. In DNA form, the CDR3 reads TGTGCCAGCAGCGTAGCTTCGTTCGGACAGGGAAGGAATGAGCAGTTCTTC.

This clone showed up just a few times. CDR3 loop: CSVEQGRDTEAFF. The CDR3 coding sequence is TGCAGCGTTGAGCAGGGGCGGGACACTGAAGCTTTCTTT. This rearrangement joins TRBV29-1 to TRBJ1-1, with D tentatively TRBD1 (6 bases). Germline V lookup: CDR1 SQVTM, CDR2 ANQGSEA. The V gene lost 3 bases and the J gene lost 3 bases, with 11 bases spanning the gap. The CDR3 covers 13 residues.

This clone was recorded a few times. The chain has TRBV30 and TRBJ2-2, with 8 positions matching TRBD1. V trimming: 4 bases; J trimming: 3 bases; junction bases outside the gene matches: 10. The CDR3 has 16 amino acids. Per germline, CDR1 GTSNPN and CDR2 SVGIG (reference sequence). The DNA of the CDR3 is TGTGCCTGGAAGGCGGCAGGGGGCGCTTACACCGGGGAGCTGTTTTTT. It encodes CAWKAAGGAYTGELFF.

This rearrangement joins TRBV4-1 to TRBJ2-5; 11 positions match TRBD2. V was pared by 0 bases and J by 6 bases, with 12 bases of the junction left unmatched. The germline V gene encodes CDR1 MGHRA and CDR2 YSYEKL. The CDR3 runs 18 residues. The CDR3: CASSQDSGGAGDVKTQYF. The CDR3, as DNA: TGCGCCAGCAGCCAAGATAGCGGGGGGGCAGGGGATGTGAAGACCCAGTACTTC.

This clone has more than one count but fewer than ten. The chain recombines TRBV23-1 with TRBJ1-5, with 8 bases identical to TRBD1. TRBV23-1 is an open reading frame whose function is uncertain. This CDR3 is 16 amino acids long. V shed 3 bases and J 3 bases; nucleotides not matched to a gene: 7. The CDR3 loop reads CASSHYGQGINQPQHF. The CDR3 DNA reads TGCGCCAGCAGTCATTACGGACAGGGTATCAATCAGCCCCAGCATTTT.

This chain connects TRBV7-2 to TRBJ2-1, with a tentative D call TRBD2 (5 bases). This CDR3 is built from 17 residues. Germline V lookup: CDR1 SGHTA, CDR2 FQGNSA. Trimming shortened V by 5 bases and J by 0 bases, and 17 bases separated the two germline ends. For the CDR3, the DNA is TGTGCCAGCAGCCCGCGTTACCCGGAGGACTCCTACAATGAGCAGTTCTTC. As protein: CASSPRYPEDSYNEQFF.

The chain combines TRBV6-6 with TRBJ2-7; D remains unclear. Germline CDR1 and CDR2: MNHNY and SVGAGI (reference sequence). This CDR3 has 14 amino acids. The V end lost 7 bases, the J end lost 0 bases, and 13 bases lay between the germline ends. For the CDR3, the DNA is TGTGCCAGCACTCTGGTCCTCAGCTCCTACGAGCAGTACTTC. It encodes CASTLVLSSYEQYF.

This clone was counted a few times. Within the sample, other DNA sequences also encode this same CDR3. The V call is TRBV5-1, the J call TRBJ1-5, with TRBD1 matching 7 bases. V was pared by 0 bases and J by 1 base, with 1 base of the junction left unmatched. The CDR3 runs to 15 residues. The V gene's germline CDR1 is SGHRS and CDR2 YFSETQ. In DNA, the CDR3 is TGCGCCAGCAGCTTGGAGGGGGCAAGCAATCAGCCCCAGCATTTT. Translating it yields CASSLEGASNQPQHF.

The chain couples TRBV5-1 to TRBJ2-1, with D possibly being TRBD2 (5 bases). CDR3 length: 15 amino acids. Germline V gives CDR1 SGHRS, CDR2 YFSETQ. Trimming took off 1 base at V and 4 bases at J, with 12 bases between the two ends. The DNA for the CDR3 is TGCGCCAGCAGCTTGATGGGAGTAGCGTACAATGAGCAGTTCTTC. As protein: CASSLMGVAYNEQFF.

This clone occurred a few times. Mismatch with germline at one junction end may stem from a read error. The chain combines TRBV7-7 with TRBJ2-7, with D possibly matching TRBD2 (6 bases). The length of the CDR3 is 13 residues. CDR1 SSHAT and CDR2 FNYEAQ come from the germline V gene (reference sequence). As DNA, the CDR3 is TGTGCTAGCAGCTTAATGTCGGGGGACGAGCAGTACTTC. It is translated as CASSLMSGDEQYF.

The chain employs TRBV9 and TRBJ2-5; D possibly corresponds to TRBD2 (5 bases). The V gene lost 1 base and the J gene lost 1 base, with 11 bases spanning the gap. The CDR3 extends over 15 amino acids. Germline V gene data show CDR1 as SGDLS and CDR2 as YYNGEE. The CDR3 here is CASSVSGPAQETQYF. The DNA of the CDR3 is TGTGCCAGCAGCGTAAGCGGACCCGCCCAAGAGACCCAGTACTTC.

This clone was recorded a few times. The chain has TRBV6-5 and TRBJ2-5; 7 nucleotides agree with TRBD1. The germline V gene encodes CDR1 MNHEY and CDR2 SVGAGI. After removal of 0 bases from V and 3 bases from J, the junction contained 7 bases not matched to a gene. The length of the CDR3 is 16 residues. CDR3 sequence: CASSYSILGTEETQYF. In nucleotides, the CDR3 is TGTGCCAGCAGTTACTCGATTCTCGGGACAGAAGAGACCCAGTACTTC.

The V and J genes are TRBV6-5 and TRBJ2-1, with 8 bases lining up with TRBD2. Per the germline V gene, CDR1 is MNHEY and CDR2 is SVGAGI. With V trimmed by 4 bases and J by 9 bases, 8 bases remained unmatched. The CDR3 has 14 amino acids. CDR3 residues: CASSFGGALGEQFF. CDR3 nucleotides: TGTGCCAGCAGTTTCGGGGGGGCACTTGGTGAGCAGTTCTTC.

This sequence joins TRBV9 and TRBJ2-3; TRBD2 aligns across 9 bases. The germline gives CDR1 SGDLS, CDR2 YYNGEE. With 3 bases clipped from V and 0 bases from J, the junction kept 5 bases outside the gene matches. The CDR3 spans 16 residues. Here the CDR3 reads CASSALTSGSTDTQYF. CDR3 coding DNA: TGTGCCAGCAGCGCCTTAACTAGCGGGAGCACAGATACGCAGTATTTT.

The V gene is TRBV6-5, the J gene TRBJ2-5; D perhaps matches TRBD1 (5 bases). Germline assignment: CDR1 MNHEY and CDR2 SVGAGI. This CDR3 comprises 15 residues. The V end was cut by 6 bases, the J end by 2 bases, with 16 bases between. The CDR3 DNA is TGTGCCAGCAGGGACGGACATTTAATTCAAGAGACCCAGTACTTC. The encoded protein is CASRDGHLIQETQYF.

The chain has TRBV2 and TRBJ1-2; D remains ambiguous. Germline CDR1 reads SNHLY; CDR2 reads FYNNEI. The CDR3 sequence is 12 residues long. Trimming removed 1 base at V and 7 bases at J, with 7 bases between. The CDR3: CASSEVGVGYTF. The CDR3 DNA is TGTGCCAGCAGTGAAGTCGGGGTTGGCTACACCTTC.

The chain recombines TRBV4-3 with TRBJ1-4; 7 bases are a match to TRBD1. After removal of 2 bases from V and 6 bases from J, the junction contained 12 bases not matched to a gene. The germline CDR1 and CDR2 sequences are LGHNA and YSLEER. CDR3 length equals 17 residues. The CDR3 coding sequence is TGCGCCAGCAGCCAATCAAACGCACGACAGGGTCATGAAAAACTGTTTTTT. Amino acid sequence: CASSQSNARQGHEKLFF.

The genes are TRBV30 and TRBJ2-1, with 9 bases matching TRBD2. V trimming: 3 bases; J trimming: 7 bases; junction bases outside the gene matches: 13. The CDR3 is 16 amino acids. Germline V CDR1 and CDR2: GTSNPN, SVGIG (reference sequence). The CDR3 sequence is CAWSGRAGTSPNEQFF. As DNA, the CDR3 is TGTGCCTGGAGCGGCCGAGCCGGGACTAGCCCTAATGAGCAGTTCTTC.

This chain connects TRBV10-3 to TRBJ1-1, with 7 bases aligning to TRBD1. Trimming removed 10 bases from V and 1 base from J; junction bases left unmatched: 6. The CDR3 sequence is 13 residues long. In germline, CDR1 is ENHRY, CDR2 SYGVKD. The chain's CDR3 is CATRDSRNTEAFF. The CDR3 bases are TGTGCCACCCGGGACAGCAGGAACACTGAAGCTTTCTTT.

The V gene is TRBV27, the J gene TRBJ1-5, with TRBD1 identical over 7 bases. V shed 3 bases and J 7 bases; nucleotides not matched to a gene: 6. CDR1 and CDR2 from the germline V gene are MNHEY and SMNVEV (reference sequence). CDR3 length equals 14 residues. CDR3 nucleotides: TGTGCCAGCAGTTTCGACAGGGAATACCAGCCCCAGCATTTT. It codes for CASSFDREYQPQHF.

The rearrangement links TRBV7-9 to TRBJ2-7; 9 nucleotides line up with TRBD1. The CDR3 contains 14 residues. With 5 bases clipped from V and 2 bases from J, the junction kept 4 bases outside the gene matches. The germline gives CDR1 SEHNR, CDR2 FQNEAQ (reference sequence). The CDR3 spells CASSAGTGTYEQYF. The CDR3 nucleotides are TGTGCCAGCAGCGCCGGGACAGGGACCTACGAGCAGTACTTC.

The CDR3 region is CAISRDRGAYEQYF. The CDR3 region has the DNA TGTGCCATCAGTAGGGACAGGGGCGCCTACGAGCAGTACTTC. The V call is TRBV10-3, the J call TRBJ2-7; 10 bases match TRBD1. This CDR3 region has 14 residues. CDR1 and CDR2 from the germline V gene are ENHRY and SYGVKD. V lost 5 bases and J lost 2; bases outside the gene matches: 3.

The chain employs TRBV2 and TRBJ1-1; the match to TRBD1 covers 7 bases. The CDR3 runs to 14 residues. Trimming at V came to 7 bases and at J to 0 bases, leaving 5 bases not matched to a gene. Germline V gene lookup returns CDR1 SNHLY and CDR2 FYNNEI. The CDR3 sequence: CASTEGTVNTEAFF. The CDR3 DNA reads TGTGCCAGCACCGAGGGGACAGTGAACACTGAAGCTTTCTTT.

The V and J genes are TRBV5-1 and TRBJ2-1; 11 nucleotides line up with TRBD2. V lost 3 bases to trimming and J lost 10 bases; unmatched junction nucleotides: 9. The CDR3 totals 15 residues. The germline CDR1 and CDR2 sequences are SGHRS and YFSETQ. The DNA for the CDR3 is TGCGCCAGCAGCTCAATACTAGCGGGAGTGAGGGAGCAGTTCTTC. Protein: CASSSILAGVREQFF.

V is TRBV9 and J is TRBJ2-3; D gene unclear. In germline, CDR1 is SGDLS, CDR2 YYNGEE. The CDR3 is made up of 14 amino acids. V gave up 3 bases and J gave up 2 bases, with 10 bases separating them. The CDR3 DNA reads as TGTGCCAGCAGCGGAGGCTGGAACACAGATACGCAGTATTTT. This codes for CASSGGWNTDTQYF.

This clone was observed a few times. The chain recombines TRBV30 with TRBJ1-2; a weak D match, TRBD1 (5 bases). V was cut by 3 bases and J by 4 bases, with 9 bases left in between. This CDR3 contains 12 residues. Germline assignment: CDR1 GTSNPN and CDR2 SVGIG (reference sequence). The CDR3 coding sequence is TGTGCCTGGAGCGGGGGTTCCTATGGCTACACCTTC. Translating it yields CAWSGGSYGYTF.